The rows below give T cell receptor beta chains drawn from one sample of a study of cytomegalovirus exposure and HLA in healthy donors. This table comes from immunoSEQ multiplex PCR, and its TCRdb copy is limited to in-frame clones, with some not included. The table shows about 120,000 clones, with around nine tenths occurring only once. Input material: PBMCs. Receptors were obtained from a woman under 30 in good health and CMV-seropositive. Each CDR3 is given with its conserved first and last residue. The order of the fields is V gene, clone size, D gene, J gene, CDR3 protein, CDR3 DNA. D genes are given only for firm matches. Rows may omit the clone size; those that give it use once, few, many or a size class.

TRBV11-2	.	TRBD1	TRBJ2-1	CASSLGTGGKYNEQFF	TGTGCCAGCAGCTTAGGGACAGGGGGAAAATACAATGAGCAGTTCTTC
TRBV6-5	.	TRBD2	TRBJ2-7	CASSSLAGGSYEQYF	TGTGCCAGCAGTTCACTAGCGGGAGGTTCCTACGAGCAGTACTTC
TRBV6-5	.	TRBD1	TRBJ2-7	CASRRGQGLYEQYF	TGTGCCAGCAGGAGAGGACAGGGTTTGTACGAGCAGTACTTC
TRBV7-9	.	TRBD1	TRBJ1-1	CASSSRTGNTEAFF	TGTGCCAGCAGCTCCCGGACAGGGAACACTGAAGCTTTCTTT
TRBV27	.	.	TRBJ1-5	CRGPRGGEPNQPQHF	TGTCGGGGCCCTCGAGGGGGAGAACCTAATCAGCCCCAGCATTTT
TRBV5-1	.	TRBD1	TRBJ1-1	CASTYGGGTGLTEAFF	TGCGCCAGCACCTATGGAGGGGGGACAGGGCTCACTGAAGCTTTCTTT
TRBV9	.	.	TRBJ1-1	CASSVGQGGTEAFF	TGTGCCAGCAGCGTTGGGCAGGGTGGGACTGAAGCTTTCTTT
TRBV7-3	few	.	TRBJ2-1	CASSLSSDNEQFF	TGTGCCAGCAGCTTATCGTCGGACAATGAGCAGTTCTTC
TRBV7-3	.	TRBD2	TRBJ2-5	CASSRSGGLQETQYF	TGTGCCAGCAGTCGCTCGGGGGGGCTCCAAGAGACCCAGTACTTC
TRBV5-6	once	.	TRBJ1-4	CASSVTSFGTTNEKLFF	TGTGCCAGCAGCGTCACATCGTTCGGGACAACAAATGAAAAACTGTTTTTT
TRBV6-6	.	.	TRBJ2-2	CASKRLDRAGELFF	TGTGCCAGCAAAAGACTAGATCGGGCCGGGGAGCTGTTTTTT